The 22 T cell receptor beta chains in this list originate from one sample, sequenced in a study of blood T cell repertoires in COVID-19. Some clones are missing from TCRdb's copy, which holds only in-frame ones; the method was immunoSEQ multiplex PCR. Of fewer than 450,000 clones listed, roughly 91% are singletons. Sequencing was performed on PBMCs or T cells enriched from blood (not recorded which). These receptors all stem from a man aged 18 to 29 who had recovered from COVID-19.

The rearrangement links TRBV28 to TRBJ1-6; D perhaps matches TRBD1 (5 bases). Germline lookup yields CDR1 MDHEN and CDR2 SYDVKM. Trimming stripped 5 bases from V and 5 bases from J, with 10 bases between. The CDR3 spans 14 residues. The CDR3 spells CASSRQSHNSPLHF. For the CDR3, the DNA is TGTGCCAGCAGTAGACAGTCTCATAATTCACCCCTCCACTTT.

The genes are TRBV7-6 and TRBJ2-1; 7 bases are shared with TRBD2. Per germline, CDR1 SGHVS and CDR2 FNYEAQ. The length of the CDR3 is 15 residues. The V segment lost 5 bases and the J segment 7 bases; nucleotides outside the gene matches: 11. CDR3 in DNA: TGTGCCAGCAGCCCCGGACTAGTCACAACAAATGAGCAGTTCTTC. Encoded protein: CASSPGLVTTNEQFF.

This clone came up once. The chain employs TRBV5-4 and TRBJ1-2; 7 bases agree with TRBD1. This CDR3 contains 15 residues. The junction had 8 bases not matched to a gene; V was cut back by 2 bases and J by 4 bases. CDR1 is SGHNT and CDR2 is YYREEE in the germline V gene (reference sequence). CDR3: CASSFRDRPVYGYTF. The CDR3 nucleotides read TGTGCCAGCAGCTTCCGGGACAGACCCGTCTATGGCTACACCTTC.

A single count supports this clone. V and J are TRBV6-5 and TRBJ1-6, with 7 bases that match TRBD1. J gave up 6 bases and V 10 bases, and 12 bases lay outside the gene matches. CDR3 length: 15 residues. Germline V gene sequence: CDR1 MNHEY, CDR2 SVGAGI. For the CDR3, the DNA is TGTGCCACGCAACAGGGGATAAACCTTAATTCACCCCTCCACTTT. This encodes CATQQGINLNSPLHF.

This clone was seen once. This CDR3 reads CASSARLVQGARWTEAFF. CDR3 nucleotide sequence: TGCGCCAGCAGCGCTCGTTTGGTGCAGGGGGCTAGGTGGACTGAAGCTTTCTTT. The V and J genes are TRBV5-1 and TRBJ1-1; 8 bases are a match to TRBD1. CDR3 length: 18 amino acids. Germline V lookup: CDR1 SGHRS, CDR2 YFSETQ. Losses at the gene ends were 4 bases for V and 5 bases for J; bases not matched to a gene: 19.

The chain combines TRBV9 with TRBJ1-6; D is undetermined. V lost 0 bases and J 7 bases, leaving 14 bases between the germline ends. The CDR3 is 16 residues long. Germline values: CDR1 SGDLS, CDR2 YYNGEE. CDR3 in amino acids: CASSVALHAGNSPLHF. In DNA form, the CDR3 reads TGTGCCAGCAGCGTAGCTCTTCATGCGGGAAATTCACCCCTCCACTTT. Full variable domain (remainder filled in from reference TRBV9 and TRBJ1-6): DSGVTQTPKHLITATGQRVTLRCSPRSGDLSVYWYQQSLDQGLQFLIQYYNGEERAKGNILERFSAQQFPDLHSELNLSSLELGDSALYFCASSVALHAGNSPLHFGNGTRLTVT.

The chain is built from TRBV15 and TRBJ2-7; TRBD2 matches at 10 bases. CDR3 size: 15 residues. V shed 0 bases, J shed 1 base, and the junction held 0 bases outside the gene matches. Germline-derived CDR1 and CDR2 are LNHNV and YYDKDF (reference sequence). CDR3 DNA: TGTGCCACCAGCAGAGAACTAGCGGGGTCCTACGAGCAGTACTTC. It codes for CATSRELAGSYEQYF.

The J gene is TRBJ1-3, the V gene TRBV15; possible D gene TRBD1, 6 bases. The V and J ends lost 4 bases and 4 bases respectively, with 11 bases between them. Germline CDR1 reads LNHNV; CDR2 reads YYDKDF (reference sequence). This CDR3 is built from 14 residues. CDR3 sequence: CATSKTGEGNTIYF. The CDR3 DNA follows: TGTGCCACCAGCAAGACAGGAGAAGGAAACACCATATATTTT.

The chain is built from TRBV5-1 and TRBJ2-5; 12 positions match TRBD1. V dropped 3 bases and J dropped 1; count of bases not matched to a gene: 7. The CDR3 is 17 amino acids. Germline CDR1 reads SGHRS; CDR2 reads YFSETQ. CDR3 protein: CASSWGDRGQLQETQYF. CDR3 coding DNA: TGCGCCAGCAGCTGGGGGGACAGGGGGCAGCTCCAAGAGACCCAGTACTTC.

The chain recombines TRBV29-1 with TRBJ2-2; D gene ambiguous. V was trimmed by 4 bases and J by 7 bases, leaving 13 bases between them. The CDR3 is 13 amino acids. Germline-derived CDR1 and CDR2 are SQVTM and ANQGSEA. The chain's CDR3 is CSVVVSGDGELFF. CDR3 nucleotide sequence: TGCAGCGTTGTAGTGTCGGGTGACGGGGAGCTGTTTTTT.

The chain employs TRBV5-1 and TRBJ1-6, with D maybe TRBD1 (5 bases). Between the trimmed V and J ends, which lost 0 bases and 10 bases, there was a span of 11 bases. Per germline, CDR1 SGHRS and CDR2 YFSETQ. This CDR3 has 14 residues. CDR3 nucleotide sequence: TGCGCCAGCAGCTTGGAAGGGGTAGGATCACCCCTCCACTTT. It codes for CASSLEGVGSPLHF.

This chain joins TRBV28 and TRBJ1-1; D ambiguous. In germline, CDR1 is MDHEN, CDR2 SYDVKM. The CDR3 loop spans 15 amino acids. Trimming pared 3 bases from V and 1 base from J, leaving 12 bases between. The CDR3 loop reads CASSLGTRGNTEAFF. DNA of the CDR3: TGTGCCAGCAGTTTGGGAACTCGGGGGAACACTGAAGCTTTCTTT.

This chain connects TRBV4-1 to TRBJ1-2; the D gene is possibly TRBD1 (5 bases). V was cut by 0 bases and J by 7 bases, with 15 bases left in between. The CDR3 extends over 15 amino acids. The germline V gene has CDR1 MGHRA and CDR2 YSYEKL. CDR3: CASSQDRTPQGGYTF. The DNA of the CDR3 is TGCGCCAGCAGCCAAGACCGGACCCCGCAGGGTGGCTACACCTTC.

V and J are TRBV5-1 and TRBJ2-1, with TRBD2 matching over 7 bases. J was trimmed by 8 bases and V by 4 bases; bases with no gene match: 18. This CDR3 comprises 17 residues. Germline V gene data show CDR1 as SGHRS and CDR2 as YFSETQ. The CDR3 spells CASSPPLRESFTHEQFF. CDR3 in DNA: TGCGCCAGCAGCCCTCCTTTGCGGGAGAGCTTTACACATGAGCAGTTCTTC.

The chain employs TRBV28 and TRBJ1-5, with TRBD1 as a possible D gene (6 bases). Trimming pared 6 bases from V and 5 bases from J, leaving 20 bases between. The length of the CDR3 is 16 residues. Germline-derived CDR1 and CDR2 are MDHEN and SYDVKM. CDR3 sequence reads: CASRLSRAGAHQPQHF. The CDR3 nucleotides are TGTGCCAGCAGACTCTCGCGGGCAGGGGCCCATCAGCCCCAGCATTTT. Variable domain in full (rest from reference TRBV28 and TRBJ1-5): DVKVTQSSRYLVKRTGEKVFLECVQDMDHENMFWYRQDPGLGLRLIYFSYDVKMKEKGDIPEGYSVSREKKERFSLILESASTNQTSMYLCASRLSRAGAHQPQHFGDGTRLSIL.

As DNA, the CDR3 is TGCGCCAGCAACCCACAAAGTAATCCAGGGATAATGTGTGGCTACACCTTC. Its protein is CASNPQSNPGIMCGYTF. The chain couples TRBV4-1 to TRBJ1-2, with a tentative D call TRBD1 (5 bases). The V and J ends lost 7 bases and 7 bases respectively, with 28 bases between them. The CDR3 extends over 17 amino acids. The germline V gene encodes CDR1 MGHRA and CDR2 YSYEKL.

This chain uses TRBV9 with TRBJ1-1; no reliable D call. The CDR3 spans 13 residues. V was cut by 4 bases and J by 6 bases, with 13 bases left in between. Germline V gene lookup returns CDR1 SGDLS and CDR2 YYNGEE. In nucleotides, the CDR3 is TGTGCCAGCAGCCCCCGGACTGGAGCTGAAGCTTTCTTT. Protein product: CASSPRTGAEAFF.

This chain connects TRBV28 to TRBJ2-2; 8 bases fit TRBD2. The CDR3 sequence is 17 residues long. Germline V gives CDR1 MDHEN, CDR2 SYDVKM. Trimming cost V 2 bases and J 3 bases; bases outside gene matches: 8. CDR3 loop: CASSLTGGLGDTGELFF. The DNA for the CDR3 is TGTGCCAGCAGTTTAACGGGAGGGTTGGGGGACACCGGGGAGCTGTTTTTT.

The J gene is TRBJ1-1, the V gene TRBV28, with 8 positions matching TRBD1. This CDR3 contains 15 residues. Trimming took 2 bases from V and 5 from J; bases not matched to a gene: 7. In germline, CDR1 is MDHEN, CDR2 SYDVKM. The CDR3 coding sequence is TGTGCCAGCAGTTTAGTATGGACAGGGAGTACTGAAGCTTTCTTT. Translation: CASSLVWTGSTEAFF. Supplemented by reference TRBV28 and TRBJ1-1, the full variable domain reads DVKVTQSSRYLVKRTGEKVFLECVQDMDHENMFWYRQDPGLGLRLIYFSYDVKMKEKGDIPEGYSVSREKKERFSLILESASTNQTSMYLCASSLVWTGSTEAFFGQGTRLTVV.

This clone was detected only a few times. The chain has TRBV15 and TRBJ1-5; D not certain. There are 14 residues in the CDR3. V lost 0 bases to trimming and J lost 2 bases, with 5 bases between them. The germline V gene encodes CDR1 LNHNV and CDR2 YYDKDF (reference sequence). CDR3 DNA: TGTGCCACCAGCAGAGAATTCGGCAATCAGCCCCAGCATTTT. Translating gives CATSREFGNQPQHF.

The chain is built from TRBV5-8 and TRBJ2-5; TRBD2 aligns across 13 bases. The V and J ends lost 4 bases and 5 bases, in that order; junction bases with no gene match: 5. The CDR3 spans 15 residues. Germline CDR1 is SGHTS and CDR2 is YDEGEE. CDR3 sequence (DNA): TGTGCCAGCAGCGTACTAGCGGGGGGGCTCGAGACCCAGTACTTC. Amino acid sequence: CASSVLAGGLETQYF.

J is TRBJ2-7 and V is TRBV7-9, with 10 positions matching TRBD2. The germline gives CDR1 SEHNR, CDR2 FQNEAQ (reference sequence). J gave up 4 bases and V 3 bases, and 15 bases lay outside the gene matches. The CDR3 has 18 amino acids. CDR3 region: CASSFPLAESGREYEQYF. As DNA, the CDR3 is TGTGCCAGCAGCTTCCCGTTAGCCGAGAGCGGGAGGGAGTACGAGCAGTACTTC.